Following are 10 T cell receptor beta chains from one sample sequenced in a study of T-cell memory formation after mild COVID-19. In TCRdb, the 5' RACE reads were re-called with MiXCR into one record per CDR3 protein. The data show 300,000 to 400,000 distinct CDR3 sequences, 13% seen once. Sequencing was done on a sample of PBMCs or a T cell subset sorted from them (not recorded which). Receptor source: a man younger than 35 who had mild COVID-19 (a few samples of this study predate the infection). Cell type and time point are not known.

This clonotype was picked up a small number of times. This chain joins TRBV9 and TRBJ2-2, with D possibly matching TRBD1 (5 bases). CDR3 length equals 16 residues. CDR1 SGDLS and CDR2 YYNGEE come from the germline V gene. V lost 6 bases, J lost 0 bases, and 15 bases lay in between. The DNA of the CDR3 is TGTGCCAGCACCGTGCGTGACAGAGCGAACACCGGGGAGCTGTTTTTT. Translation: CASTVRDRANTGELFF.

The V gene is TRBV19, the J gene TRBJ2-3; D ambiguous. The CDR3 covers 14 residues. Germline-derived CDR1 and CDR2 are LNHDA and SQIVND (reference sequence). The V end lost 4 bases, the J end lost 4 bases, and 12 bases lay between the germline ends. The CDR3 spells CASSNAPSADTQYF. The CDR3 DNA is TGTGCCAGTAGTAACGCTCCGAGCGCAGATACGCAGTATTTT.

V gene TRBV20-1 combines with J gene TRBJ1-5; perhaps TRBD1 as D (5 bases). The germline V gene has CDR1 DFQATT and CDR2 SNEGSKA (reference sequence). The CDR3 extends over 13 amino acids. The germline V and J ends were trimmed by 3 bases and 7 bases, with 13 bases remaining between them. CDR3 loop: CSASMGTHQPQHF. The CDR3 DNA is TGCAGTGCTAGCATGGGGACTCACCAGCCCCAGCATTTT.

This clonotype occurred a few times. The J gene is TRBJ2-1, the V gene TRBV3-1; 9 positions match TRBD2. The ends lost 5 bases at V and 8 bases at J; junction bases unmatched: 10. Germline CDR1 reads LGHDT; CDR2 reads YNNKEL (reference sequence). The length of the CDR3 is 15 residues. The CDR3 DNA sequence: TGTGCCAGCAGCTATCCAGGCGGGGGGGCAGATGAGCAGTTCTTC. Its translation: CASSYPGGGADEQFF.

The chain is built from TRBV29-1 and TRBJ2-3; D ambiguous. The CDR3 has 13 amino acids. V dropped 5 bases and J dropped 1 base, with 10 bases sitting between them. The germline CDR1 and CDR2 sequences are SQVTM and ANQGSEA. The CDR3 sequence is CSVSGDGTDTQYF. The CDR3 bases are TGCAGCGTTTCCGGAGACGGCACAGATACGCAGTATTTT.

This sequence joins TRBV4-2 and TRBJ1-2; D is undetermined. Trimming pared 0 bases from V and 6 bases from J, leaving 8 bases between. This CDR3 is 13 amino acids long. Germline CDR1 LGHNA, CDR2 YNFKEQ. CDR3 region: CASSQDGPNGYTF. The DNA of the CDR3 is TGTGCCAGCAGCCAAGATGGGCCTAATGGCTACACCTTC.

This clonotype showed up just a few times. CDR3 DNA sequence: TGTGCCAGCAGCGTACGCCAGACCTCCTACAATGAGCAGTTCTTC. Its translation is CASSVRQTSYNEQFF. The chain combines TRBV12-3 or TRBV12-4 with TRBJ2-1; no firm D call. V shed 6 bases and J shed 0 bases, with 12 bases lying between them. This CDR3 is 15 amino acids long.

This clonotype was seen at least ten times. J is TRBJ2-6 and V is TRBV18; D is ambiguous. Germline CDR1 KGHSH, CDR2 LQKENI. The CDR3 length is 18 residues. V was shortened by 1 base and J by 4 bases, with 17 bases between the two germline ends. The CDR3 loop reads CASSPLPASRSGANVLTF. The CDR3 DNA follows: TGTGCCAGCTCACCACTCCCGGCAAGCAGGTCGGGGGCCAACGTCCTGACTTTC.

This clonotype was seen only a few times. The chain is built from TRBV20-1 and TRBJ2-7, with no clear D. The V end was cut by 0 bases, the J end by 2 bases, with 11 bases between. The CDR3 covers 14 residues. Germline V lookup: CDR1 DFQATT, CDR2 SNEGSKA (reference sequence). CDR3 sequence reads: CSARDVVGPYEQYF. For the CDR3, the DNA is TGCAGTGCTAGAGATGTCGTCGGCCCCTACGAGCAGTACTTC.

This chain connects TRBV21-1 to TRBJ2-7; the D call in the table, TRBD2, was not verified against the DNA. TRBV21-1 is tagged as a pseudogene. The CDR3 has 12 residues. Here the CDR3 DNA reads TGTGCCAGCAGCAAAGCGCGGAGGGAGCAGTACGTC. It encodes CASSKARREQYV.